This T cell receptor (beta chain) emerged from a study of cytomegalovirus exposure and HLA in healthy donors. Points from the study as a whole: The authors judged a highly shared variant cluster likely a sequencing artifact. A link between a missense DCLRE1C variant and TCR beta V- and J-gene trimming emerged from a later analysis.

The CDR3 extends over 14 amino acids. Germline V gene sequence: CDR1 SGHAT, CDR2 FQNNGV. Trimming left V 5 bases short and J 9 bases short, with 14 bases between. All the people who gave samples were healthy bone marrow donors. In the case of this clone: The antigen is not known.

Primers included in the PCR were 60 Vbeta and 13 Jbeta primers. Sequenced by immunoSEQ multiplex PCR; TCRdb stores in-frame clones only, minus some. The profile shows approximately 170,000 clones, roughly 83% of them singletons. The sample comprised PBMCs. The J gene is TRBJ1-6, the V gene TRBV11-2, with a weak D call TRBD1 (6 bases). The TCR comes from a boy younger than 10 in good health and CMV-seronegative. The CDR3 sequence is CASSTGTNPSPLHF. The CDR3 coding sequence is TGTGCCAGCAGCACCGGGACAAATCCTTCACCCCTCCACTTT. Combining the CDR3 with reference TRBV11-2 and TRBJ1-6 gives the whole variable domain EAGVAQSPRYKIIEKRQSVAFWCNPISGHATLYWYQQILGQGPKLLIQFQNNGVVDDSQLPKDRFSAERLKGVDSTLKIQPAKLEDSAVYLCASSTGTNPSPLHFGNGTRLTVT.